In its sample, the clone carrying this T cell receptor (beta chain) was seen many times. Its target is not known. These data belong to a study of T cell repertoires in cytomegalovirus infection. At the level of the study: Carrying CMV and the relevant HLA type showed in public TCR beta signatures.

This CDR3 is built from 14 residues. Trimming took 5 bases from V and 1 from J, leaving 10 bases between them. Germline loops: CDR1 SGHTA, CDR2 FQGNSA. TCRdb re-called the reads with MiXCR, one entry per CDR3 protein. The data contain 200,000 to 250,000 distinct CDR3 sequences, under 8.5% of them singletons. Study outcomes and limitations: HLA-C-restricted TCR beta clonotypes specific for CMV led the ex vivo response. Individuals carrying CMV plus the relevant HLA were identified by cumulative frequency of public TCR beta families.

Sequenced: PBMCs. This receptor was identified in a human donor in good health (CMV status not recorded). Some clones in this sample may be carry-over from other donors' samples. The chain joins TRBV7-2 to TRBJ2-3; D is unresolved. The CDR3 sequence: CASSPQRGTDTQYF. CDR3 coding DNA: TGTGCCAGCAGCCCCCAGAGAGGCACAGATACGCAGTATTTT. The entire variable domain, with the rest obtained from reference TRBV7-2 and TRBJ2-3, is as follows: GAGVSQSPSNKVTEKGKDVELRCDPISGHTALYWYRQSLGQGLEFLIYFQGNSAPDKSGLPSDRFSAERTGGSVSTLTIQRTQQEDSAVYLCASSPQRGTDTQYFGPGTRLTVL.